These 6 T cell receptor beta chains were sequenced from one sample in a study of radiotherapy plus CTLA-4 blockade in lung cancer. Profiling relied on immunoSEQ multiplex PCR, and the TCRdb table lists in-frame clones only, not all of them. Of about 14,000 clones listed, 72% are singletons. The sequencing used peripheral blood, collected from a patient treated with radiotherapy plus ipilimumab. Receptors were obtained from a human donor with non-small cell lung cancer whose response to radiotherapy plus ipilimumab could not be evaluated.

In nucleotides, the CDR3 is TGTGCCAGCAGCGTCGACAGCGATTACTCTGGGGCCAACGTCCTGACTTTC. This encodes CASSVDSDYSGANVLTF. J is TRBJ2-6 and V is TRBV9, with TRBD1 as a possible D gene (5 bases). Germline loops: CDR1 SGDLS, CDR2 YYNGEE. V was pared by 2 bases and J by 0 bases, with 12 bases between. The CDR3 loop spans 17 amino acids.

V and J are TRBV5-1 and TRBJ2-7; TRBD1 is a possible D gene (6 bases). The CDR3 totals 13 residues. Per the germline V gene, CDR1 is SGHRS and CDR2 is YFSETQ. V was cut by 7 bases and J by 2 bases, with 13 bases left in between. CDR3: CASRPQGTYEQYF. The CDR3 bases are TGCGCCAGCCGACCGCAGGGGACCTACGAGCAGTACTTC.

J is TRBJ2-2 and V is TRBV7-2, with TRBD1 identical over 8 bases. The CDR3 is 16 residues long. The trim removed 4 bases at V and 0 bases at J, leaving 4 bases unmatched. The germline gives CDR1 SGHTA, CDR2 FQGNSA. The CDR3 reads CASSSRTGPNTGELFF. In nucleotides, the CDR3 is TGTGCCAGCAGCTCCCGGACAGGGCCGAACACCGGGGAGCTGTTTTTT.

The V gene is TRBV7-3, the J gene TRBJ2-5; TRBD2 aligns across 9 bases. The junction had 3 bases not matched to a gene; V was cut back by 6 bases and J by 4 bases. CDR3 size: 13 residues. In germline, CDR1 is SGHTA, CDR2 FQGTGA. DNA for the CDR3: TGTGCCAGCAGGTTACTAGCGGGAGAGACCCAGTACTTC. It specifies CASRLLAGETQYF.

This clone was counted a single time. The CDR3 DNA reads as TGTGCCAGTAGTATCCGAGCGGGGGGACGCACAGATACGCAGTATTTT. It encodes CASSIRAGGRTDTQYF. The rearrangement uses TRBV19 and TRBJ2-3, with 9 bases matching TRBD2. Trimming took 3 bases from V and 1 from J; bases not matched to a gene: 5. Germline loops: CDR1 LNHDA, CDR2 SQIVND (reference sequence). This CDR3 comprises 16 residues.

This clone was counted a few times. In DNA form, the CDR3 reads TGCAGCGTTGAAGTTTCATGGGGGTTAGCGGGGGGGCGAACCGGGGAGCTGTTTTTT. Encoded protein: CSVEVSWGLAGGRTGELFF. The chain employs TRBV29-1 and TRBJ2-2, with 11 nucleotides matching TRBD2. CDR1 is SQVTM and CDR2 is ANQGSEA in the germline V gene. The V gene end was trimmed by 1 base and the J gene end by 5 bases; junction bases not matched to a gene: 15. This CDR3 spans 19 amino acids.